This T cell receptor beta chain was captured in a study of shared clonotypes between healthy human individuals. The CDR3 totals 13 residues. The ends lost 10 bases at V and 1 base at J; junction bases unmatched: 6. Germline V lookup: CDR1 MDHEN, CDR2 SYDVKM. Adults of Caucasian background living in Nashville, Tennessee made up all donors. The investigators split CD4+ cells into a CD45RA+ naive subset and a CD45RA-negative memory subset. The protocol was immunoSEQ multiplex PCR, while the TCRdb copy is restricted to in-frame clones and leaves out a portion. Among some 1.1 million clones, 70% to 80% were seen once, and the ten largest hold 0.89%.

Source material: memory CD4+ T cells from PBMCs. Subset defined: CD45RA-negative fraction. The chain employs TRBV28 and TRBJ2-5, with 7 bases lining up with TRBD1. This clonotype was obtained from a man aged 18 to 29 in good health. Some clones in this sample may be carry-over from other donors' samples. This CDR3 is CATLRDSQETQYF. The CDR3 bases are TGTGCCACCCTTAGGGACAGCCAAGAGACCCAGTACTTC.